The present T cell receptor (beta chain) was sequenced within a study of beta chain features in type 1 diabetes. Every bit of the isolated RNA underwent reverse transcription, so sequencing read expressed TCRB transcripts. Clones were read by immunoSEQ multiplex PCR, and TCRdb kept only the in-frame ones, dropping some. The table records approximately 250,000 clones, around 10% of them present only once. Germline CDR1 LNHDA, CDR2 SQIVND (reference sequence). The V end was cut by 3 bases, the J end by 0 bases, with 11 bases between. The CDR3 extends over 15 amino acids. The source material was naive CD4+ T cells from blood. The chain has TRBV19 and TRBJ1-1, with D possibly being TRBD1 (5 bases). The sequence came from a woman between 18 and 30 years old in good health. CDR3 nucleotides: TGTGCCAGTAGTATTCCCGGACAAATGAACACTGAAGCTTTCTTT. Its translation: CASSIPGQMNTEAFF. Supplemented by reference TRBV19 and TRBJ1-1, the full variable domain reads DGGITQSPKYLFRKEGQNVTLSCEQNLNHDAMYWYRQDPGQGLRLIYYSQIVNDFQKGDIAEGYSVSREKKESFPLTVTSAQKNPTAFYLCASSIPGQMNTEAFFGQGTRLTVV.